The 20 T cell receptor beta chains presented below share a single source sample, sequenced in a study of monozygotic twins with inflammatory bowel disease. TCRdb re-called the 5' RACE reads and gives one entry per CDR3 protein, without DNA. Its table lists 400,000 to 500,000 distinct CDR3 sequences. Sequencing was done on a sample of blood. The receptors originated from a human donor with ulcerative colitis or Crohn's disease, or a healthy co-twin of an affected twin (not recorded which).

CDR3: CASSSRGVTLTEAFF. This chain connects TRBV6-2 or TRBV6-3 to TRBJ1-1; TCRdb's assignment of TRBD1 cannot be checked, as there is no DNA. Germline V CDR1 and CDR2: MNHEY, SVGEGT. The CDR3 has 15 amino acids.

The chain joins TRBV6-5 to TRBJ1-1; there is no DNA to check the TCRdb D call of TRBD1. Per germline, CDR1 MNHEY and CDR2 SVGAGI. This CDR3 has 19 amino acids. CDR3 loop: CASSSTPGTGFGLGPMTFF.

The V call is TRBV7-6, the J call TRBJ2-7; TCRdb picks TRBD2, but there is no DNA to check that call. The CDR3 consists of 15 residues. CDR1 and CDR2 from the germline V gene are SGHVS and FNYEAQ. Here the CDR3 reads CASSLEEGRAYEQYF.

The chain is built from TRBV20-1 and TRBJ1-2; lacking DNA, the TRBD1 call made by TCRdb goes unchecked. This CDR3 spans 13 amino acids. Germline CDR1 is DFQATT and CDR2 is SNEGSKA (reference sequence). The CDR3 reads CSAQNYRVDGYTF.

The chain is built from TRBV6-1 and TRBJ2-1; with no DNA, the TCRdb D assignment of TRBD1 cannot be verified. The CDR3 contains 11 residues. Germline values: CDR1 MNHNS, CDR2 SASEGT. The CDR3 here is CATLQAYEQFF.

The V call is TRBV27, the J call TRBJ2-7; TCRdb calls TRBD2, which cannot be checked without DNA. This CDR3 has 14 amino acids. Germline CDR1 MNHEY, CDR2 SMNVEV (reference sequence). CDR3 sequence reads: CASRGLAEFYEQYF.

The rearrangement joins TRBV2 to TRBJ2-6; TCRdb proposes TRBD2, but this gene call is untestable without DNA. The CDR3 consists of 14 residues. The V gene's germline CDR1 is SNHLY and CDR2 FYNNEI. The CDR3 region is CASSSSTGANVLTF. Full variable domain (missing parts from reference TRBV2 and TRBJ2-6): EPEVTQTPSHQVTQMGQEVILRCVPISNHLYFYWYRQILGQKVEFLVSFYNNEISEKSEIFDDQFSVERPDGSNFTLKIRSTKLEDSAMYFCASSSSTGANVLTFGAGSRLTVL.

This sequence joins TRBV30 and TRBJ1-1. CDR1 and CDR2 from the germline V gene are GTSNPN and SVGIG (reference sequence). This CDR3 is 13 amino acids long. The CDR3 spells CAWSVGGSTEAFF.

The gene calls are TRBV20-1 and TRBJ2-3; TCRdb gives TRBD1 as the D gene, but with no DNA this cannot be confirmed. In germline, CDR1 is DFQATT, CDR2 SNEGSKA (reference sequence). This CDR3 has 15 amino acids. The CDR3 here is CSASLTRRRTDTQYF.

The chain couples TRBV20-1 to TRBJ2-7; TCRdb gives TRBD1 as the D gene, but with no DNA this cannot be confirmed. Germline V lookup: CDR1 DFQATT, CDR2 SNEGSKA (reference sequence). There are 17 residues in the CDR3. The CDR3 loop is CSARGPFEGTVSYEQYF.

CDR3 region: CASRVRTGLADTQYF. This sequence joins TRBV6-1 and TRBJ2-3; TCRdb indicates TRBD1, and absent DNA this call remains unverified. This CDR3 is built from 15 residues. The V gene's germline CDR1 is MNHNS and CDR2 SASEGT.

The chain couples TRBV20-1 to TRBJ1-1; TCRdb names TRBD1, which stays unverified in the absence of DNA. Germline CDR1 DFQATT, CDR2 SNEGSKA (reference sequence). The CDR3 loop spans 15 amino acids. CDR3 amino acids: CSARSPDRLNTEAFF.

This rearrangement joins TRBV7-9 to TRBJ2-7; TCRdb calls TRBD1, which cannot be checked without DNA. The germline V gene has CDR1 SEHNR and CDR2 FQNEAQ (reference sequence). The CDR3 is made up of 15 amino acids. CDR3 in amino acids: CASSFGGIYAYEQYF.

This chain connects TRBV2 to TRBJ2-7; the TCRdb D gene call, TRBD1, has no DNA to confirm it. This CDR3 is built from 12 residues. Germline V gene lookup returns CDR1 SNHLY and CDR2 FYNNEI. CDR3 amino acids: CASIDRTREQYF.

This sequence joins TRBV12-3 or TRBV12-4 and TRBJ2-3; TCRdb calls TRBD2, which cannot be checked without DNA. This CDR3 has 17 residues. The CDR3 protein is CASSPSGGRAGTDTQYF.

V usage is TRBV10-2 and J usage is TRBJ2-7; lacking DNA, the TRBD1 call made by TCRdb goes unchecked. Germline V gene lookup returns CDR1 WSHSY and CDR2 SAAADI. CDR3 length: 12 amino acids. CDR3 sequence: CASRHPRGEQYF.

The chain recombines TRBV11-2 with TRBJ1-1; the D call of TRBD1 rests on TCRdb alone, since no DNA is present to check it. Germline values: CDR1 SGHAT, CDR2 FQNNGV. The CDR3 has 17 residues. The CDR3 is CASSLAPWQGPNTEAFF.

This chain joins TRBV7-2 and TRBJ2-7; as DNA is missing, the TRBD2 call by TCRdb cannot be tested. Germline V gives CDR1 SGHTA, CDR2 FQGNSA. This CDR3 is 17 amino acids long. The CDR3 sequence: CASSLRSGRKAWYEQYF.

The V call is TRBV7-2, the J call TRBJ2-7; TCRdb picks TRBD1, but there is no DNA to check that call. The V gene's germline CDR1 is SGHTA and CDR2 FQGNSA. The CDR3 extends over 16 amino acids. The CDR3 loop reads CASSSGPDRGVFEQYF.

This chain joins TRBV18 and TRBJ1-1. Germline V lookup: CDR1 KGHSH, CDR2 LQKENI. The CDR3 runs to 15 residues. The CDR3 protein is CASSPGTNYDTEAFF.